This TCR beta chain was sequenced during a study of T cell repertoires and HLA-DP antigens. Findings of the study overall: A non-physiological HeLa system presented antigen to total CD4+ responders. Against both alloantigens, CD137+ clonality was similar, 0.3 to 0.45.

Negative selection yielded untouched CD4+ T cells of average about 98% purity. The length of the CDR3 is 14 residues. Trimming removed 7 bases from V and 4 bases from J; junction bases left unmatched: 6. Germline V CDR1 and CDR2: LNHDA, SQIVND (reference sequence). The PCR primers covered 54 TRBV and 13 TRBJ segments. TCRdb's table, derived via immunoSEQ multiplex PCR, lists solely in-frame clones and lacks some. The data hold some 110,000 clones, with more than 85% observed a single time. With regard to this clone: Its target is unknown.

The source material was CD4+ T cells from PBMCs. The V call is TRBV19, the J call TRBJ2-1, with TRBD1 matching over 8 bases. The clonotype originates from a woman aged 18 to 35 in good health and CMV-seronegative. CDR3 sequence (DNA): TGTGCCAGTACCATGGACAGGGAATACAATGAGCAGTTCTTC. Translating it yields CASTMDREYNEQFF. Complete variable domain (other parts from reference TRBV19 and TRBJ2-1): DGGITQSPKYLFRKEGQNVTLSCEQNLNHDAMYWYRQDPGQGLRLIYYSQIVNDFQKGDIAEGYSVSREKKESFPLTVTSAQKNPTAFYLCASTMDREYNEQFFGPGTRLTVL.